This T cell receptor beta chain was found in a study of T cells in lung cancer brain metastases. The V end was cut by 5 bases, the J end by 11 bases, with 15 bases between. CDR1 is MDHEN, CDR2 SYDVKM, per germline. This CDR3 comprises 12 residues. Produced via immunoSEQ multiplex PCR; TCRdb's table is partial and in-frame only. Of 4,500 to 5,500 clones in the sample, roughly 88% are singletons; the top ten hold around 6%. Exclusion applied to anyone with multiple prior malignancies. The chain carries TRBV28 and TRBJ1-1; D not resolved. Material for sequencing was tumor tissue from the primary lung tumor. This clonotype was obtained from a woman between 45 and 60 years old with non-small cell lung cancer. CDR3 sequence: CASSPGLYRAFF. The CDR3 DNA sequence: TGTGCCAGCAGTCCGGGGTTATACCGGGCTTTCTTT.